This T cell receptor (beta chain) was found in a study of shared clonotypes between healthy human individuals. General study findings and limits: Between a few donors, naive CD4 clonotypes were shared at a level of around 5.2%. Across subsets, estimated richness was generally greater for naive than for memory populations. It was the non-shared clonotypes that had lower generation probabilities than clonotypes shared by all four donors.

Sequencing used immunoSEQ multiplex PCR; TCRdb keeps in-frame clones, though not all of them. Altogether about 2 million clones are present, about 95% being singletons, with the ten largest covering roughly 1%. Concerning this clone: Antigen: not known.

Naive CD8 cells, CD45RO-negative and positively selected for CCR7, excluded terminally differentiated effector memory CD45RA+ cells. V shed 5 bases, J shed 7 bases, and the junction held 25 bases outside the gene matches. The germline V gene encodes CDR1 SNHLY and CDR2 FYNNEI. There are 20 residues in the CDR3. V gene TRBV2 combines with J gene TRBJ2-1; TRBD2 matches at 8 bases. The sample comprised naive CD8+ T cells sorted from blood. The TCR originated in a man aged 18 to 30 in good health. The CDR3 loop reads CASSQDGPSFFEASGNEQFF. The CDR3 DNA reads as TGTGCCAGCAGTCAGGACGGACCCTCGTTTTTTGAAGCTAGCGGGAATGAGCAGTTCTTC.